This T cell receptor beta chain came from a study of identical twins. Study-wide points: Monozygotic twins shared more out-of-frame TCR alpha than recombination models predicted. The conclusions drew on cross-sectional statistical analysis instead of tracking the same donors. Insertion counts were lower in abundant cord blood beta clonotypes, a trend that memory repertoires did not show. In zero-insertion analyses, partial confounding could arise from invariant MAIT and iNKT cells.

One entry per CDR3 protein results from TCRdb running MiXCR on the 5' RACE reads. The sample lists about 290,000 distinct CDR3 sequences, roughly 10% seen once, with roughly 6.4% in the top ten. This clonotype has ten or more counts. Its antigen is as yet unknown. V gave up 6 bases and J gave up 2 bases; unmatched junction bases: 6. CDR1 is DFQATT, CDR2 SNEGSKA, per germline (reference sequence). CDR3 length: 14 residues. This sample was shared with a second study, whose subject was yellow fever vaccine responses in identical twins.

The J gene is TRBJ2-7, the V gene TRBV20-1, with 11 bases fitting TRBD2. Source material: CD8+ T cells sorted from blood. The receptor's source is a woman under 30 in good health. Here the CDR3 reads CSASLAGGTYEQYF. The CDR3 bases are TGCAGTGCGAGCCTAGCGGGAGGTACCTACGAGCAGTACTTC.